This TCR beta chain was documented in a study of vaccination effects on CD4 cells after COVID-19. The assay was immunoSEQ multiplex PCR, and TCRdb's table has in-frame clones only and misses some. This table holds around 47,000 clones, around 80% found once. As for this clone: What it binds is unknown.

With the ViraFEST assay, the study expanded antigen-specific CD4+ T cells using viral peptide pools, then sequenced them. An approximately 10-day culture period preceded the isolation of CD4+ T cells. Sometime from March through December 2020, the person acquired a SARS-CoV-2 infection that PCR confirmed. Study observations and caveats: Vaccine- and infection-induced clones showed marked clonal contraction late following vaccination. Convalescents showed post-vaccine spike-reactive clones that were mainly new vaccine-induced clones.

V was shortened by 4 bases and J by 4 bases, with 9 bases between the two germline ends. This CDR3 comprises 12 residues. Germline V gives CDR1 SGHDT, CDR2 YYEEEE. Specimen: CD4+ T cells from PBMCs cultured with a peptide pool, collected before COVID-19 vaccination. The clonotype comes from a human donor who had a prior SARS-CoV-2 infection. This chain joins TRBV5-6 and TRBJ2-7; D is ambiguous. CDR3 nucleotide sequence: TGTGCCAGCAGCACCGGGCCATACGAGCAGTACTTC. It codes for CASSTGPYEQYF.